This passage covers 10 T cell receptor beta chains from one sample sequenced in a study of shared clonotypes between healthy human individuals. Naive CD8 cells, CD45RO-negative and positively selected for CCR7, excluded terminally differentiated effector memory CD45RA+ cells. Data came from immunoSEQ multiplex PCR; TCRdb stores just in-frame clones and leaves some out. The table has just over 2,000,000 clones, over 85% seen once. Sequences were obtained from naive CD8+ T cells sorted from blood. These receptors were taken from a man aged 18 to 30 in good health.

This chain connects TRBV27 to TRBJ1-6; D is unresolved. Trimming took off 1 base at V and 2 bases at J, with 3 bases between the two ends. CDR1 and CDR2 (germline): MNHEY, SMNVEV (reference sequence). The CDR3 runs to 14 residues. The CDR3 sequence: CASSLYPYNSPLHF. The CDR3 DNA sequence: TGTGCCAGCAGTTTATATCCCTATAATTCACCCCTCCACTTT.

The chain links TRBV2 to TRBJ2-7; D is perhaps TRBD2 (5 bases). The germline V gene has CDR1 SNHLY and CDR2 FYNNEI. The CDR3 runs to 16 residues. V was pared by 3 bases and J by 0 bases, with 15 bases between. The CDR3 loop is CASSEGPVSVSYEQYF. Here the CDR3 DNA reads TGTGCCAGCAGTGAGGGCCCAGTTAGCGTCTCCTACGAGCAGTACTTC.

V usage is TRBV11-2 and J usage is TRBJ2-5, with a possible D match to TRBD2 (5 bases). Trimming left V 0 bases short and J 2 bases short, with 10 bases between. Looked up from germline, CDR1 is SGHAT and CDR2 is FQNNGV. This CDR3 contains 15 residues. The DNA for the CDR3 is TGTGCCAGCAGCTTAGATTGGTCGGGGCAAGAGACCCAGTACTTC. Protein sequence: CASSLDWSGQETQYF.

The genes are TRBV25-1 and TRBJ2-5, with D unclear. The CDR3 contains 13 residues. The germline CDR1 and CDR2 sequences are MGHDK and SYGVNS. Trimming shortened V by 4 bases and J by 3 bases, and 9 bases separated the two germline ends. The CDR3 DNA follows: TGTGCCAGCAGTGTTATTTATGAAGAGACCCAGTACTTC. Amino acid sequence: CASSVIYEETQYF. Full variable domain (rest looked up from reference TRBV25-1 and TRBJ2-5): EADIYQTPRYLVIGTGKKITLECSQTMGHDKMYWYQQDPGMELHLIHYSYGVNSTEKGDLSSESTVSRIRTEHFPLTLESARPSHTSQYLCASSVIYEETQYFGPGTRLLVL.

CDR3 in DNA: TGTGCCAGCAGTTACTCGGAGGGGGTGTACACTGAAGCTTTCTTT. Protein: CASSYSEGVYTEAFF. The rearrangement links TRBV6-5 to TRBJ1-1, with D possibly matching TRBD1 (6 bases). Trimming shortened V by 0 bases and J by 3 bases, and 11 bases separated the two germline ends. The CDR3 covers 15 residues. The germline V gene has CDR1 MNHEY and CDR2 SVGAGI.

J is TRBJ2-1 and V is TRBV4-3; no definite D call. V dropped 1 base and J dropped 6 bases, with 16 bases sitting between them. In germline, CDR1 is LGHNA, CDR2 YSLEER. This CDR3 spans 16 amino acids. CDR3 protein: CASSQVYDDGSNEQFF. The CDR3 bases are TGCGCCAGCAGCCAAGTATACGATGATGGGTCCAATGAGCAGTTCTTC.

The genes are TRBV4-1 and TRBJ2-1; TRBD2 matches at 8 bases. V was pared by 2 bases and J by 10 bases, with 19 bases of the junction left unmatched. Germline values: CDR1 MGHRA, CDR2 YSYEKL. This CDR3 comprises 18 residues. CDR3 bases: TGCGCCAGCAGCCAAAAAGGTACCGGGACTAGGTCTGGAAGGGAGCAGTTCTTC. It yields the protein CASSQKGTGTRSGREQFF.

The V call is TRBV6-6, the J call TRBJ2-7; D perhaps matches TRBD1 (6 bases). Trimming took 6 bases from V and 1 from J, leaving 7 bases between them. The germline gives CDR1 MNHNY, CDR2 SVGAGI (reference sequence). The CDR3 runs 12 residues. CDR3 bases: TGTGCCAGCAGACAGGGTTCCTACGAGCAGTACTTC. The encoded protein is CASRQGSYEQYF.

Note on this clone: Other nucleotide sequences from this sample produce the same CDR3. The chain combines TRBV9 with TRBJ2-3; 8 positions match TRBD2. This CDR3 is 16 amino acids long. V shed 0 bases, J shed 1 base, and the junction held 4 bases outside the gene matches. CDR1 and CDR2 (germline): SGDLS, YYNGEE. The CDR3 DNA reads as TGTGCCAGCAGCGTAGAGGGTAGCGGGGGCACAGATACGCAGTATTTT. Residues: CASSVEGSGGTDTQYF.

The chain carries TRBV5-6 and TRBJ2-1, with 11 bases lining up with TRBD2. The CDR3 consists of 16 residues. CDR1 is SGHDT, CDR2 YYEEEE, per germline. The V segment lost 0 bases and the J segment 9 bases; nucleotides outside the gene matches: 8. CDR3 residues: CASSLELAGARGEQFF. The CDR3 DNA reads TGTGCCAGCAGCTTGGAACTAGCGGGGGCTCGAGGTGAGCAGTTCTTC.